The next 32 T cell receptor beta chains were all read from a single sample in a study of blood T cell repertoires in COVID-19. Measured with immunoSEQ multiplex PCR; TCRdb has only the in-frame clones, and not every one. Of hundreds of thousands of clones listed, roughly 84% are singletons. The specimen sequenced was peripheral blood. These receptors were obtained from a woman between 45 and 65 years old with acute or convalescent COVID-19.

This clone was picked up a small number of times. The DNA for the CDR3 is TGTGCCAGCAGCCCACCGGGATTGTGGAATGAGCAGTTCTTC. Protein: CASSPPGLWNEQFF. V usage is TRBV7-2 and J usage is TRBJ2-1; maybe TRBD2 (5 bases). Trimming took 5 bases from V and 7 from J, leaving 15 bases between them. The CDR3 is made up of 14 amino acids. Germline V gene data show CDR1 as SGHTA and CDR2 as FQGNSA.

This rearrangement joins TRBV30 to TRBJ2-7, with D possibly matching TRBD2 (6 bases). CDR3 length: 14 amino acids. V gave up 1 base and J gave up 2 bases, with 12 bases separating them. Germline CDR1 and CDR2: GTSNPN and SVGIG (reference sequence). The CDR3 reads CAWSEGGAAYEQYF. The CDR3 DNA reads as TGTGCCTGGAGTGAGGGCGGGGCCGCCTACGAGCAGTACTTC.

The chain recombines TRBV6-1 with TRBJ1-1, with D unresolved. Trimming removed 2 bases from V and 5 bases from J, with 15 bases in between. In germline, CDR1 is MNHNS, CDR2 SASEGT. There are 15 residues in the CDR3. CDR3: CASSEPALPGTEAFF. The CDR3 region has the DNA TGTGCCAGCAGTGAACCCGCCCTCCCGGGAACTGAAGCTTTCTTT.

The V gene is TRBV7-9, the J gene TRBJ2-2, with 12 nucleotides matching TRBD1. This CDR3 has 18 residues. Germline CDR1 is SEHNR and CDR2 is FQNEAQ (reference sequence). V dropped 1 base and J dropped 5; count of bases not matched to a gene: 8. In DNA, the CDR3 is TGTGCCAGCAGCTTAGTCTTCGGGACAGGGGGCTTGACCGGGGAGCTGTTTTTT. Translated, it gives CASSLVFGTGGLTGELFF.

V usage is TRBV12-3 or TRBV12-4 and J usage is TRBJ1-1; D gene ambiguous. V lost 3 bases and J lost 10, with 15 bases in between. The CDR3 has 13 amino acids. The CDR3 spells CASSFTVALGAFF. The CDR3 DNA is TGTGCCAGCAGTTTCACAGTGGCCTTGGGAGCTTTCTTT.

The chain is built from TRBV24-1 and TRBJ2-1; D is possibly TRBD2 (5 bases). V lost 3 bases, J lost 3 bases, and 11 bases lay in between. The CDR3 totals 15 residues. Germline V gene sequence: CDR1 KGHDR, CDR2 SFDVKD. The CDR3 DNA reads TGTGCCACCAGTGATCAACTAGATTTCTACAATGAGCAGTTCTTC. Amino acids: CATSDQLDFYNEQFF.

This clone was found once. This rearrangement joins TRBV5-8 to TRBJ1-1; a weak D match, TRBD1 (5 bases). This CDR3 has 14 residues. Germline lookup yields CDR1 SGHTS and CDR2 YDEGEE. The V gene lost 1 base and the J gene lost 3 bases, with 10 bases spanning the gap. The CDR3 region is CASSLWVRDTEAFF. For the CDR3, the DNA is TGTGCCAGCAGCTTGTGGGTCAGGGACACTGAAGCTTTCTTT. Based on the CDR3 plus reference TRBV5-8 and TRBJ1-1, the full variable domain is EAGVTQSPTHLIKTRGQQATLRCSPISGHTSVYWYQQALGLGLQFLLWYDEGEERNRGNFPPRFSGRQFPNYSSELNVNALELEDSALYLCASSLWVRDTEAFFGQGTRLTVV.

The gene calls are TRBV15 and TRBJ2-7; 9 bases match TRBD1. The CDR3 has 13 amino acids. Germline V lookup: CDR1 LNHNV, CDR2 YYDKDF (reference sequence). The junction had 4 bases not matched to a gene; V was cut back by 7 bases and J by 3 bases. CDR3 in amino acids: CATTRGQGYEQYF. The DNA for the CDR3 is TGTGCCACCACCCGGGGACAGGGCTACGAGCAGTACTTC.

The V gene is TRBV3-1 (or the pseudogene TRBV3-2), the J gene TRBJ1-2; tentative D call: TRBD1 (5 bases). This CDR3 comprises 14 residues. Germline CDR1 reads LGHDT; CDR2 reads YNNKEL (reference sequence). Trimming pared 0 bases from V and 4 bases from J, leaving 9 bases between. The CDR3 loop reads CASSQERDLYGYTF. The CDR3, as DNA: TGTGCCAGCAGCCAAGAGCGGGACCTCTATGGCTACACCTTC.

Ten or more counts support this clone. The gene calls are TRBV30 and TRBJ1-2; the match to TRBD1 covers 9 bases. V lost 3 bases, J lost 8 bases, and 7 bases stayed unmatched. The germline V gene has CDR1 GTSNPN and CDR2 SVGIG (reference sequence). The CDR3 length is 13 residues. CDR3 sequence: CAWSPGQGRGYTF. The CDR3 DNA is TGTGCCTGGAGCCCCGGACAGGGGAGAGGCTACACCTTC.

The rearrangement joins TRBV9 to TRBJ1-1; D call uncertain. Germline CDR1 and CDR2: SGDLS and YYNGEE. This CDR3 is built from 14 residues. Trimming took 1 base from V and 1 from J, leaving 8 bases between them. The CDR3 DNA is TGTGCCAGCAGCGTAAATCCGGGGAACACTGAAGCTTTCTTT. Its translation is CASSVNPGNTEAFF. The full variable domain, rest sourced from reference TRBV9 and TRBJ1-1, is DSGVTQTPKHLITATGQRVTLRCSPRSGDLSVYWYQQSLDQGLQFLIQYYNGEERAKGNILERFSAQQFPDLHSELNLSSLELGDSALYFCASSVNPGNTEAFFGQGTRLTVV.

The chain links TRBV7-2 to TRBJ2-7, with TRBD1 matching over 7 bases. The CDR3 has 15 amino acids. Germline-derived CDR1 and CDR2 are SGHTA and FQGNSA. Trimming took 4 bases from V and 5 from J; bases not matched to a gene: 11. CDR3 bases: TGTGCCAGCAGCTCCCCATCCGGGACAGTCAACGAGCAGTACTTC. Its translation: CASSSPSGTVNEQYF.

CDR3 region: CASIIGQGKGNTIYF. DNA of the CDR3: TGTGCCAGCATTATCGGACAGGGAAAAGGAAACACCATATATTTT. The chain joins TRBV6-5 to TRBJ1-3, with TRBD1 matching over 8 bases. The CDR3 contains 15 residues. V lost 7 bases to trimming and J lost 4 bases; unmatched junction nucleotides: 9. Germline V gene lookup returns CDR1 MNHEY and CDR2 SVGAGI.

The rearrangement links TRBV6-1 to TRBJ1-2; D possibly corresponds to TRBD1 (5 bases). The ends were cut back, 4 bases at V and 0 bases at J, with 15 bases in the middle. In germline, CDR1 is MNHNS, CDR2 SASEGT. This CDR3 contains 16 residues. CDR3 sequence: CASSAAQGGANYGYTF. The CDR3 nucleotides are TGTGCCAGCAGTGCCGCTCAGGGTGGAGCTAACTATGGCTACACCTTC.

This chain uses TRBV5-4 with TRBJ2-5, with D perhaps TRBD1 (6 bases). Per germline, CDR1 SGHNT and CDR2 YYREEE (reference sequence). Trimming stripped 2 bases from V and 0 bases from J, with 14 bases between. The CDR3 has 16 residues. The chain's CDR3 is CASSLGGQRYQETQYF. CDR3 coding DNA: TGTGCCAGCAGCTTAGGAGGACAGAGGTACCAAGAGACCCAGTACTTC.

The gene calls are TRBV24-1 and TRBJ2-5; TRBD2 matches at 14 bases. CDR1 and CDR2 from the germline V gene are KGHDR and SFDVKD. V was pared by 4 bases and J by 9 bases, with 12 bases of the junction left unmatched. This CDR3 is built from 17 residues. The CDR3 bases are TGTGCCACCAGTGACCGCGCCGGGACTAGCGGGGGAAGGGCCCAGTACTTC. Its translation is CATSDRAGTSGGRAQYF.

This chain uses TRBV28 with TRBJ1-2; D might be TRBD1 (6 bases). CDR1 and CDR2 from the germline V gene are MDHEN and SYDVKM. The CDR3 has 14 residues. V shed 2 bases and J shed 3 bases, with 10 bases lying between them. DNA of the CDR3: TGTGCCAGCAGTTTAGGGGGCCAGGACTATGGCTACACCTTC. Its translation: CASSLGGQDYGYTF.

This chain links TRBV7-9 with TRBJ2-1, with 7 bases identical to TRBD2. The CDR3 length is 13 residues. Germline trimming cut 5 bases from V and 8 bases from J; bases unmatched to any gene: 6. Germline-derived CDR1 and CDR2 are SEHNR and FQNEAQ (reference sequence). The chain's CDR3 is CASSPRLAYEQFF. The CDR3 region has the DNA TGTGCCAGCAGCCCCCGACTAGCCTATGAGCAGTTCTTC.

In this sample, this clone turned up once. This sequence joins TRBV7-9 and TRBJ2-7; perhaps TRBD1 as D (6 bases). CDR1 and CDR2 (germline): SEHNR, FQNEAQ (reference sequence). V was clipped by 5 bases and J by 6 bases, with 11 bases between them. This CDR3 comprises 12 residues. CDR3: CASSIGQLEQYF. In DNA form, the CDR3 reads TGTGCCAGCAGCATAGGACAGCTCGAGCAGTACTTC.

This sequence joins TRBV5-8 and TRBJ2-3; 9 nucleotides match TRBD2. V gave up 0 bases and J gave up 4 bases; unmatched junction bases: 0. Germline CDR1 and CDR2: SGHTS and YDEGEE. The length of the CDR3 is 14 residues. Here the CDR3 DNA reads TGTGCCAGCAGCTTGGTAGCGGGGGCAGATACGCAGTATTTT. Translating it yields CASSLVAGADTQYF.

The rearrangement uses TRBV6-4 and TRBJ1-5; unclear D gene. Germline V gene lookup returns CDR1 MRHNA and CDR2 SNTAGT. V gave up 5 bases and J gave up 2 bases, with 13 bases separating them. The CDR3 sequence is 15 residues long. The CDR3 protein is CASSRIRRGNQPQHF. DNA for the CDR3: TGTGCCAGCAGTAGGATCAGGAGGGGCAATCAGCCCCAGCATTTT.

The chain recombines TRBV5-5 with TRBJ2-1; D gene ambiguous. Trimming shortened V by 4 bases and J by 9 bases, and 11 bases separated the two germline ends. The CDR3 contains 12 residues. Germline CDR1 SGHKS, CDR2 YYEKEE (reference sequence). The CDR3 loop reads CASSLGRPEQFF. CDR3 sequence (DNA): TGTGCCAGCAGCCTAGGCCGGCCTGAGCAGTTCTTC.

The V call is TRBV5-5, the J call TRBJ1-3; D call uncertain. Trimming cost V 0 bases and J 1 base, with 11 bases left between them. In germline, CDR1 is SGHKS, CDR2 YYEKEE (reference sequence). This CDR3 is built from 16 residues. The CDR3 nucleotides read TGTGCCAGCAGCTTGGTTGGACTCCAGTCTGGAAACACCATATATTTT. Amino acid sequence: CASSLVGLQSGNTIYF.

The chain links TRBV12-3 or TRBV12-4 to TRBJ2-7; D ambiguous. The CDR3 runs to 12 residues. V dropped 4 bases and J dropped 3 bases, with 7 bases sitting between them. The chain's CDR3 is CASSYYGYEQYF. The CDR3, as DNA: TGTGCCAGCAGTTATTACGGCTACGAGCAGTACTTC.

The gene calls are TRBV28 and TRBJ1-2, with D possibly matching TRBD1 (6 bases). The CDR3 has 14 amino acids. Germline lookup yields CDR1 MDHEN and CDR2 SYDVKM. V was pared by 2 bases and J by 5 bases, with 12 bases between. The CDR3 DNA sequence: TGTGCCAGCAGTTTACGGGGGGCGTTTTATGGCTACACCTTC. Translating it yields CASSLRGAFYGYTF.

The rearrangement joins TRBV7-2 to TRBJ2-7, with a tentative D call TRBD1 (6 bases). Trimming shortened V by 5 bases and J by 2 bases, and 13 bases separated the two germline ends. The CDR3 extends over 14 amino acids. The V gene's germline CDR1 is SGHTA and CDR2 FQGNSA. The CDR3 sequence is CASSRWWGPYEQYF. CDR3 DNA sequence: TGTGCCAGCAGCCGGTGGTGGGGGCCCTACGAGCAGTACTTC.

V gene TRBV7-9 combines with J gene TRBJ2-1, with TRBD1 as a possible D gene (5 bases). Germline V CDR1 and CDR2: SEHNR, FQNEAQ (reference sequence). This CDR3 region has 18 residues. V was cut by 5 bases and J by 0 bases, with 20 bases left in between. The CDR3 sequence is CASSPVKGAANSYNEQFF. CDR3 in DNA: TGTGCCAGCAGCCCCGTAAAAGGGGCCGCAAACTCCTACAATGAGCAGTTCTTC.

This clone was detected only a few times. The chain employs TRBV7-3 and TRBJ2-3; a weak D match, TRBD1 (6 bases). The CDR3 is 15 amino acids. From germline, CDR1 is SGHTA and CDR2 FQGTGA. The V and J ends lost 5 bases and 1 base respectively, with 13 bases between them. The DNA for the CDR3 is TGTGCCAGCAGCGTAAAGTCAGGGGGCACAGATACGCAGTATTTT. Amino acids: CASSVKSGGTDTQYF.

On this clone itself: Other DNA sequences of this sample code for an identical CDR3. The chain combines TRBV24-1 with TRBJ1-2; 9 bases agree with TRBD1. CDR1 KGHDR and CDR2 SFDVKD come from the germline V gene. The CDR3 runs to 14 residues. Trimming cost V 4 bases and J 5 bases; bases outside gene matches: 4. This CDR3 reads CATSDPDRGYGYTF. CDR3 nucleotide sequence: TGTGCCACCAGTGACCCCGACAGGGGGTATGGCTACACCTTC.

The CDR3 nucleotides read TGTGCCAGCAGCACTGGGACAGGGGTAGAGCAGCCCCAGCATTTT. Translating gives CASSTGTGVEQPQHF. The gene calls are TRBV9 and TRBJ1-5; 10 positions agree with TRBD1. The CDR3 has 15 residues. V was clipped by 4 bases and J by 7 bases; unmatched bases: 8. Germline CDR1 reads SGDLS; CDR2 reads YYNGEE.

The V gene is TRBV6-5, the J gene TRBJ2-7, with D unresolved. The germline V gene encodes CDR1 MNHEY and CDR2 SVGAGI. V dropped 8 bases and J dropped 2 bases, with 7 bases sitting between them. This CDR3 region has 11 residues. CDR3 residues: CASQVAYEQYF. Here the CDR3 DNA reads TGTGCCAGCCAGGTAGCCTACGAGCAGTACTTC.

The rearrangement joins TRBV7-2 to TRBJ1-5; TRBD1 aligns across 7 bases. The length of the CDR3 is 14 residues. V dropped 6 bases and J dropped 5; count of bases not matched to a gene: 7. From germline, CDR1 is SGHTA and CDR2 FQGNSA. The DNA of the CDR3 is TGTGCCAGCAGTCGGACAGGACTCTATCAGCCCCAGCATTTT. Protein sequence: CASSRTGLYQPQHF.